These 16 T cell receptor beta chains came from one sample sequenced in a study of post-analysis software for immune sequencing data. The study's findings and limits: TRBV5-6, TRBV5-1 and TRBV20-1 were among several TRBV segments more frequent in patients than controls.

The authors incorporated unique molecular identifiers into the TCR beta cDNA libraries. MiXCR, applied by TCRdb to the PCR reads, yields one record per CDR3 protein. The sample lists hundreds of thousands of distinct CDR3 sequences; about 44% were seen once. Their target antigens are unknown. The sequencing sample was made of blood. Every receptor here comes from a girl between 5 and 17 years old with multiple sclerosis.

The table lists this clonotype with a few counts. The chain employs TRBV5-1 and TRBJ2-3, with D maybe TRBD2 (5 bases). Germline V gene data show CDR1 as SGHRS and CDR2 as YFSETQ. CDR3 length equals 14 residues. Trimming stripped 5 bases from V and 0 bases from J, with 10 bases between. In DNA, the CDR3 is TGCGCCAGCAGGAATAGCGAGAGCACAGATACGCAGTATTTT. Protein sequence: CASRNSESTDTQYF.

This clonotype was counted between two and nine times. The gene calls are TRBV5-1 and TRBJ2-3; TRBD1 agrees at 7 bases. CDR1 is SGHRS, CDR2 YFSETQ, per germline. The CDR3 contains 15 residues. Losses at the gene ends were 0 bases for V and 2 bases for J; bases not matched to a gene: 3. CDR3 sequence: CASSLAGTATDTQYF. The CDR3 DNA follows: TGCGCCAGCAGCTTGGCCGGGACAGCCACAGATACGCAGTATTTT.

This rearrangement joins TRBV12-3 or TRBV12-4 to TRBJ2-1; the match to TRBD1 covers 9 bases. The CDR3 sequence is 15 residues long. Trimming removed 6 bases from V and 5 bases from J; junction bases left unmatched: 8. The CDR3 nucleotides are TGTGCCAGCAGCTTAAGGGGACAGGGTAACAATGAGCAGTTCTTC. Its protein is CASSLRGQGNNEQFF.

The chain links TRBV6-4 to TRBJ1-1; no definite D call. Looked up from germline, CDR1 is MRHNA and CDR2 is SNTAGT. V was pared by 6 bases and J by 7 bases, with 9 bases between. CDR3 length: 11 residues. The CDR3 spells CASRGFGEAFF. The DNA of the CDR3 is TGTGCCAGCAGGGGGTTCGGTGAAGCTTTCTTT.

The chain couples TRBV12-3 or TRBV12-4 to TRBJ2-7; D is possibly TRBD2 (6 bases). The germline V and J ends were trimmed by 7 bases and 3 bases, with 19 bases remaining between them. CDR3 size: 15 residues. CDR3 sequence reads: CASTPGGAGLYEQYF. As DNA, the CDR3 is TGTGCCAGCACCCCTGGAGGGGCAGGGCTCTACGAGCAGTACTTC.

V is TRBV10-3 and J is TRBJ1-6; D perhaps matches TRBD1 (6 bases). Trimming shortened V by 10 bases and J by 10 bases, and 17 bases separated the two germline ends. Germline V gene data show CDR1 as ENHRY and CDR2 as SYGVKD. There are 13 residues in the CDR3. The CDR3 nucleotides are TGTGCCACCCAGTGGGGGGCTGCGTCACCCCTCCACTTT. Amino acid sequence: CATQWGAASPLHF.

The chain links TRBV10-3 to TRBJ2-1; D is tentatively TRBD1 or TRBD2 (5 bases each). This CDR3 comprises 13 residues. Germline-derived CDR1 and CDR2 are ENHRY and SYGVKD. V dropped 7 bases and J dropped 2 bases, with 9 bases sitting between them. This chain's CDR3 is CAIKPGPYNEQFF. Here the CDR3 DNA reads TGTGCCATCAAACCGGGACCCTACAATGAGCAGTTCTTC.

The rearrangement joins TRBV11-2 to TRBJ2-1, with 8 bases aligning to TRBD2. Trimming cost V 6 bases and J 9 bases; bases outside gene matches: 7. This CDR3 is 13 amino acids long. In germline, CDR1 is SGHAT, CDR2 FQNNGV. The DNA for the CDR3 is TGTGCCAGCAGGACCGGGGGGGCCACTGAGCAGTTCTTC. This gives the protein CASRTGGATEQFF. Together with reference TRBV11-2 and TRBJ2-1, the CDR3 gives the full variable domain: EAGVAQSPRYKIIEKRQSVAFWCNPISGHATLYWYQQILGQGPKLLIQFQNNGVVDDSQLPKDRFSAERLKGVDSTLKIQPAKLEDSAVYLCASRTGGATEQFFGPGTRLTVL.

The gene calls are TRBV7-2 and TRBJ1-1, with 8 bases fitting TRBD1. With V trimmed by 1 base and J by 4 bases, 5 bases remained unmatched. Looked up from germline, CDR1 is SGHTA and CDR2 is FQGNSA. The CDR3 runs to 15 residues. The CDR3 region is CASSLVQGAGTEAFF. The DNA of the CDR3 is TGTGCCAGCAGCTTAGTTCAGGGGGCGGGCACTGAAGCTTTCTTT. The variable domain in full, with the rest retrieved from reference TRBV7-2 and TRBJ1-1, is GAGVSQSPSNKVTEKGKDVELRCDPISGHTALYWYRQSLGQGLEFLIYFQGNSAPDKSGLPSDRFSAERTGGSVSTLTIQRTQQEDSAVYLCASSLVQGAGTEAFFGQGTRLTVV.

J is TRBJ2-3 and V is TRBV12-3 or TRBV12-4; D is perhaps TRBD2 (5 bases). The length of the CDR3 is 14 residues. Trimming removed 6 bases from V and 2 bases from J, with 12 bases in between. The CDR3 here is CASRGDYHTDTQYF. CDR3 nucleotides: TGTGCCAGCAGGGGAGACTACCACACAGATACGCAGTATTTT.

V gene TRBV27 combines with J gene TRBJ2-6; tentatively, D is TRBD2 (7 bases). V was cut by 3 bases and J by 2 bases, with 11 bases left in between. CDR3 length: 16 amino acids. Germline CDR1 and CDR2: MNHEY and SMNVEV (reference sequence). DNA for the CDR3: TGTGCCAGCAGTTTTGGGGGGGGCCCTGGGGCCAACGTCCTGACTTTC. It encodes CASSFGGGPGANVLTF.

CDR3 region: CASSEMLPYGYTF. The CDR3 DNA reads as TGTGCCAGCAGTGAAATGCTCCCCTATGGCTACACCTTC. The chain couples TRBV2 to TRBJ1-2; D remains ambiguous. In germline, CDR1 is SNHLY, CDR2 FYNNEI. CDR3 length equals 13 residues. V was shortened by 2 bases and J by 4 bases, with 8 bases between the two germline ends. Complete variable domain (other parts from reference TRBV2 and TRBJ1-2): EPEVTQTPSHQVTQMGQEVILRCVPISNHLYFYWYRQILGQKVEFLVSFYNNEISEKSEIFDDQFSVERPDGSNFTLKIRSTKLEDSAMYFCASSEMLPYGYTFGSGTRLTVV.

The J gene is TRBJ2-5, the V gene TRBV11-3; TRBD2 matches at 7 bases. CDR1 and CDR2 (germline): SGHNT, YENEEA. The CDR3 runs to 14 residues. V lost 5 bases, J lost 5 bases, and 8 bases stayed unmatched. This chain's CDR3 is CASSRPGGSETQYF. CDR3 sequence (DNA): TGTGCCAGCAGCCGTCCCGGGGGGAGTGAGACCCAGTACTTC.

Notes on this clonotype: The junction differs from germline at one of its ends, possibly a read error. The chain combines TRBV5-1 with TRBJ2-4; tentative D call: TRBD1 (5 bases). From germline, CDR1 is SGHRS and CDR2 YFSETQ. The CDR3 consists of 17 residues. The CDR3 nucleotides are TGCGCCAGTAGCTTGGATTTATTAAGGGGTGGCAAAAACATTCAGTACTTC. Its protein is CASSLDLLRGGKNIQYF.

This clonotype came up a few times. This rearrangement joins TRBV20-1 to TRBJ1-4; D is ambiguous. CDR1 and CDR2 from the germline V gene are DFQATT and SNEGSKA (reference sequence). The CDR3 is 14 amino acids. V was pared by 4 bases and J by 10 bases, with 19 bases between. CDR3 region: CSATLPGIGGKLFF. The CDR3 nucleotides read TGCAGTGCTACCCTGCCCGGGATTGGTGGAAAACTGTTTTTT.

The V call is TRBV29-1, the J call TRBJ2-7; 8 nucleotides match TRBD2. The CDR3 spans 12 residues. Germline CDR1 SQVTM, CDR2 ANQGSEA. The V and J ends lost 7 bases and 0 bases, in that order; junction bases with no gene match: 2. Here the CDR3 DNA reads TGCAGCGGTGCGGGGGGCTCCTACGAGCAGTACTTC. This sequence encodes CSGAGGSYEQYF.